This T cell receptor beta chain originates from a study of T cell repertoires in cytomegalovirus infection. With regard to this clonotype: What it binds is unknown.

TCRdb itself ran the reads through MiXCR, one entry per CDR3 protein. Among around 330,000 distinct CDR3 sequences, roughly 15% were seen once, and the ten largest hold about 12%. Study-level points and caveats: Individuals carrying CMV plus the relevant HLA were identified by cumulative frequency of public TCR beta families.

This CDR3 is 19 amino acids long. Trimming took off 4 bases at V and 0 bases at J, with 23 bases between the two ends. From germline, CDR1 is LNHNV and CDR2 YYDKDF (reference sequence). Source material: PBMCs. V is TRBV15 and J is TRBJ2-3, with D uncertain. The sequence was collected from a human donor in good health (CMV status not recorded). Some clones in this sample may be carry-over from other donors' samples. This CDR3 is CATSKALQRPGSSTDTQYF. For the CDR3, the DNA is TGTGCCACCAGCAAAGCCCTACAACGACCGGGCTCGAGCACAGATACGCAGTATTTT.